This TCR beta chain was captured by sequencing in a study of blood T cell dynamics during melanoma immunotherapy (dated by TCRdb to about 2020). For the study in its entirety: Patients with metastatic melanoma were treated with first-line pembrolizumab or nivolumab plus ipilimumab as standard of care in the United Kingdom. To find early correlates of response, peripheral T cell receptor repertoires were profiled in metastatic melanoma patients before and after one cycle of checkpoint inhibitor therapy. Consecutive patients formed a training cohort, and a further independent group of patients from the same centre was pooled into an external validation set.

All DNA extracted from each sorted CD8+ T cell subset was loaded into the assay. TCR beta CDR3 sequences were amplified from genomic DNA with the immunoSEQ TCRb Assay kit following manufacturer instructions. The KAPA Library Quantification Kit for Illumina platforms was used to quantify the pooled libraries by qPCR. Sequencing of the pooled libraries was done on an Illumina NextSeq 500, with clustering at roughly 0.55-1.1 pM. Per the original workflow: TCR data were analyzed using immunoSEQ ANALYZER and the R LymphoSeq package. A rearrangement efficiency score was calculated as productive divided by the sum of productive and non-productive CDR3 sequences. Within each patient, timepoints were compared pairwise for clonality, measured with the Gini coefficient, and for diversity, measured with the Renyi index at alpha=1. In LymphoSeq, clonal relatedness was computed using an edit distance of 3, and repertoire similarity was computed using the Bhattacharyya coefficient. To classify response, a linear discriminant analysis based on week-3 changes in clonality and diversity was built with the R MASS and caret packages. TCRdb limited this immuneACCESS table to in-frame rearrangements with V and J called. A share of clones is missing; checked studies link under half to unresolved V genes, and the rest is unexplained. D and trimming come from the DNA, and the V and J calls and clone size come from that table. The sample yields some 780 clones; about 65% were counted once. The ten top clones hold 25% to 35% of the sample.

Taking its sample share into account, this clone is hyperexpanded (1% or more). There is no known antigen for this receptor. No base qualities exist here, and no much larger clone lies one base off it. What the authors observed across the whole study: The relatively small sample size was acknowledged as something that could potentially limit how far the results can be generalized. Of the sorted CD8+ subsets, TIE cells had both the greatest clonality and the greatest similarity to cfDNA CDR3 sequences, which suggests active turnover converging on dominant clones. The study could not determine whether the T cell clones driving repertoire changes were melanoma-specific or reflected general immune activation.

Trimming costs V 0 bases and J 1 base, and their ends lie 9 bases apart. Reading from cysteine to phenylalanine, the CDR3 counts 15 amino acids. Solely the CDR3 DNA is kept, with 45 bases framed from the first base. From a lookup of the germline V gene, CDR1 and CDR2 are LGHNA and YNFKEQ. The sample's time point, from its label and the paper: week 3, after first cycle of checkpoint inhibitor. Blood samples were taken before treatment (T0) and at week 3 (W3), following the first cycle of checkpoint blockade. Except for a couple of patients with rapid clinical progression, response was assessed 12 weeks after the first infusion by RECIST 1.1; disease control meant complete response, partial response or stable disease. Patients were excluded for prior systemic cancer treatment, concomitant immunosuppressant therapy or synchronous other active malignancies. Sorted CD8+ memory and naive T cell subsets were sequenced at T0 and W3 from six patients, three progressing and three with disease control. PBMC were isolated from blood with Lymphoprep and SepMate tubes, followed by red cell lysis. QIAamp DNA Blood Mini kits were used to extract DNA from PBMC and sorted T cell subsets. CD8+ T cell subsets were sorted live on a FACSAria III cytometer and then frozen prior to DNA extraction. Fresh PBMC for flow cytometry were held at 4°C in PBS with around 1.8% fetal bovine serum and analyzed within 25 hours.

The V gene is TRBV4-2 and the J gene is TRBJ1-1, with no D gene named confidently. The source is a human donor with melanoma. The sample here was central memory CD8+ T cells from blood, taken from a patient treated with checkpoint blockade. The sequenced DNA: TGTGCCAGCAGCCAAGAAAAAACTCCGAACACTGAAGCTTTCTTT. Translation gives CASSQEKTPNTEAFF.